The source of this T cell receptor (beta chain) is a study of blood T cell repertoires in COVID-19. At the level of the study: Sites across the United States, Italy and Spain contributed samples from acute and convalescent COVID-19.

In the source study's methods: Reference gene primer amplification gave nucleated cell count estimates. Profiling relied on immunoSEQ multiplex PCR, and the TCRdb table lists in-frame clones only, not all of them. D and trimming were read from the DNA, whereas the V and J calls and clone size are those reported in that table. The table records 130,000 or so clones, 65% to 90% of them present only once. This clone was seen a single time. In germline, CDR1 is SGHTA, CDR2 FQGNSA. V gave up 5 bases and J gave up 5 bases; unmatched junction bases: 10. This CDR3 has 15 amino acids. The receptor comes from a human donor in a cohort sampled during active COVID-19. This chain connects TRBV7-2 to TRBJ1-1; 8 bases map to TRBD1. Material for sequencing was peripheral blood. This CDR3 is CASSPPGTGNTEAFF. The CDR3 DNA is TGTGCCAGCAGCCCCCCGGGGACAGGCAATACTGAAGCTTTCTTT.